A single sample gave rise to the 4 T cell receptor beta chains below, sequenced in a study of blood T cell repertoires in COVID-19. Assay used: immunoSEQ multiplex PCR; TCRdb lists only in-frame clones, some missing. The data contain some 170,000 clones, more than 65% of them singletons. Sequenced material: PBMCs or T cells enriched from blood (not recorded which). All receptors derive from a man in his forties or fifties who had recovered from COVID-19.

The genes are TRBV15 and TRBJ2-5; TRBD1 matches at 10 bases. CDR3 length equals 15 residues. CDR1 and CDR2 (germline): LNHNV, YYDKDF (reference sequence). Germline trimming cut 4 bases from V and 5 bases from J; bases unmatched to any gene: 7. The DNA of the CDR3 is TGTGCCACCAGCATGGACAGGGGGTACAGTGAGACCCAGTACTTC. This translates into CATSMDRGYSETQYF. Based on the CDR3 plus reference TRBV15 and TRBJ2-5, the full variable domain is DAMVIQNPRYQVTQFGKPVTLSCSQTLNHNVMYWYQQKSSQAPKLLFHYYDKDFNNEADTPDNFQSRRPNTSFCFLDIRSPGLGDTAMYLCATSMDRGYSETQYFGPGTRLLVL.

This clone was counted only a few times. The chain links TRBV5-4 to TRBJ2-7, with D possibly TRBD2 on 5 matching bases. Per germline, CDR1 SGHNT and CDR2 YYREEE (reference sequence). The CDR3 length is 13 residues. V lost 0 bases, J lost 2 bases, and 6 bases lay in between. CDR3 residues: CASSLAGTYEQYF. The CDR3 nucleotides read TGTGCCAGCAGCTTGGCCGGGACCTACGAGCAGTACTTC.

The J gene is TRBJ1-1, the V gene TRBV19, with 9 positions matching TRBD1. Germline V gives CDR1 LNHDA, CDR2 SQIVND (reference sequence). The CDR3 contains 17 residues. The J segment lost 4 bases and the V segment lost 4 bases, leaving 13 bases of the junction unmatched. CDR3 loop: CASSTAQGAIWGTEAFF. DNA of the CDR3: TGTGCCAGTAGTACCGCACAGGGGGCGATCTGGGGCACTGAAGCTTTCTTT.

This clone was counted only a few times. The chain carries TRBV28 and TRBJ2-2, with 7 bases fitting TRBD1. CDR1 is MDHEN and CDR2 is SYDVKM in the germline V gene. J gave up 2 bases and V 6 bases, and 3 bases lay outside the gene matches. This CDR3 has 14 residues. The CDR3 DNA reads TGTGCCAGCAGACGACAGGGAAACACCGGGGAGCTGTTTTTT. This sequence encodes CASRRQGNTGELFF.